The 17 T cell receptor beta chains presented below share a single source sample, sequenced in a study of T cells in Graves' hyperthyroidism and ophthalmopathy. Regions amplified from RNA transcripts were the TCR beta CDR3 regions. RT-PCR in the first round (using the HTBI primer set) targeted the TCR CDR3. TCRdb redid the calling of the multiplex PCR reads with MiXCR, one entry per CDR3 protein. The data contain 600,000 to 900,000 distinct CDR3 sequences, around 15% of them singletons. The sequencing sample was made of blood. All receptors come from a young man with Graves' hyperthyroidism.

This clonotype was detected ten times or more. The rearrangement joins TRBV11-2 to TRBJ2-2; 7 bases match TRBD2. CDR1 is SGHAT, CDR2 FQNNGV, per germline. The CDR3 has 16 residues. V shed 7 bases, J shed 5 bases, and the junction held 13 bases outside the gene matches. The DNA for the CDR3 is TGTGCCAGCATTCCCGGGCGGGGGTATTTAACCGGGGAGCTGTTTTTT. It yields the protein CASIPGRGYLTGELFF.

This clonotype came up many times. CDR3 DNA sequence: TGCAGTGCTAGTGGGAGGGCTGCCTACGAGCAGTACTTC. It specifies CSASGRAAYEQYF. The J gene is TRBJ2-7, the V gene TRBV20-1; TRBD2 matches at 7 bases. The CDR3 is made up of 13 amino acids. V lost 3 bases, J lost 2 bases, and 4 bases stayed unmatched. CDR1 and CDR2 (germline): DFQATT, SNEGSKA (reference sequence).

This clonotype was detected only a few times. The rearrangement joins TRBV4-3 to TRBJ1-4, with 7 nucleotides matching TRBD1. V gave up 0 bases and J gave up 0 bases; unmatched junction bases: 4. The CDR3 sequence is 17 residues long. Germline V CDR1 and CDR2: LGHNA, YSLEER. In DNA, the CDR3 is TGCGCCAGCAGCCAAGATGAGGGGACAGCAACTAATGAAAAACTGTTTTTT. This sequence encodes CASSQDEGTATNEKLFF.

In its sample, this clonotype was seen many times. This chain uses TRBV7-2 with TRBJ2-3; 12 bases match TRBD2. Germline V CDR1 and CDR2: SGHTA, FQGNSA. Germline trimming cut 3 bases from V and 1 base from J; bases unmatched to any gene: 8. This CDR3 region has 18 residues. CDR3 region: CASSFTTSGSGGTDTQYF. The DNA of the CDR3 is TGTGCCAGCAGCTTCACGACTAGCGGGAGCGGGGGCACAGATACGCAGTATTTT.

The sample holds many counts of this clonotype. This sequence joins TRBV10-3 and TRBJ2-7, with TRBD1 as a possible D gene (5 bases). Trimming left V 0 bases short and J 3 bases short, with 36 bases between. Per the germline V gene, CDR1 is ENHRY and CDR2 is SYGVKD. The CDR3 covers 23 residues. As DNA, the CDR3 is TGTGCCATCAGTGAGTCGACATCCCCCGCCATCCAGGACAAAAAGCCTAGAATCTACGAGCAGTACTTC. Amino acid sequence: CAISESTSPAIQDKKPRIYEQYF.

The rearrangement links TRBV10-3 to TRBJ2-2, with a weak D call TRBD1 (6 bases). Germline CDR1 reads ENHRY; CDR2 reads SYGVKD. Trimming left V 8 bases short and J 6 bases short, with 13 bases between. The CDR3 is 13 amino acids. CDR3 sequence: CAIAWGHPGELFF. In nucleotides, the CDR3 is TGTGCCATCGCCTGGGGACATCCCGGGGAGCTGTTTTTT.

For the CDR3, the DNA is TGTGCCACCAGCAGAGATAGTCGAAACACCATATATTTT. Protein product: CATSRDSRNTIYF. The chain has TRBV15 and TRBJ1-3; D unresolved. V was pared by 0 bases and J by 5 bases, with 5 bases between. Germline V lookup: CDR1 LNHNV, CDR2 YYDKDF (reference sequence). The CDR3 runs to 13 residues.

This clonotype was counted ten times or more. The V and J genes are TRBV10-3 and TRBJ1-1; D possibly corresponds to TRBD1 (6 bases). The CDR3 contains 15 residues. Germline CDR1 ENHRY, CDR2 SYGVKD. V was trimmed by 10 bases and J by 4 bases, leaving 22 bases between them. The CDR3 DNA reads TGTGCCACTTATCGGGACACATCTCAATCCACTGAAGCTTTCTTT. As protein: CATYRDTSQSTEAFF.

This clonotype has only a few counts. This chain links TRBV20-1 with TRBJ2-1; TRBD1 matches 10 bases. Per germline, CDR1 DFQATT and CDR2 SNEGSKA (reference sequence). This CDR3 is 13 amino acids long. Germline trimming cut 3 bases from V and 5 bases from J; bases unmatched to any gene: 1. The CDR3 DNA follows: TGCAGTGCTAGGGGGACAGGGGACAATGAGCAGTTCTTC. It yields the protein CSARGTGDNEQFF.

The gene calls are TRBV27 and TRBJ1-1, with TRBD1 matching 10 bases. The CDR3 loop spans 17 amino acids. Trimming at V came to 4 bases and at J to 7 bases, leaving 15 bases not matched to a gene. Germline V gives CDR1 MNHEY, CDR2 SMNVEV (reference sequence). DNA of the CDR3: TGTGCCAGCAGTTCCACCCGGGACAGGGGCCCGCGGGATGAAGCTTTCTTT. As protein: CASSSTRDRGPRDEAFF.

In its sample, this clonotype was seen many times. The gene calls are TRBV2 and TRBJ2-2; 10 bases are a match to TRBD2. The CDR3 is made up of 19 amino acids. Germline CDR1 is SNHLY and CDR2 is FYNNEI. Losses at the gene ends were 7 bases for V and 8 bases for J; bases not matched to a gene: 22. CDR3 nucleotides: TGTGCCAGCATTAAGGCCCCTCGTGGAGCGGGAGGGCTCATGGGGGAGCTGTTTTTT. This codes for CASIKAPRGAGGLMGELFF.

The V and J genes are TRBV20-1 and TRBJ1-1; no reliable D call. Germline CDR1 DFQATT, CDR2 SNEGSKA (reference sequence). This CDR3 spans 11 amino acids. V was clipped by 5 bases and J by 4 bases, with 8 bases between them. As DNA, the CDR3 is TGCAGTGCTGCAAGTCGCACTGAAGCTTTCTTT. Its protein is CSAASRTEAFF.

The rearrangement uses TRBV7-2 and TRBJ2-7; 8 bases agree with TRBD2. The germline V gene encodes CDR1 SGHTA and CDR2 FQGNSA. The CDR3 sequence is 14 residues long. V lost 2 bases to trimming and J lost 4 bases; unmatched junction nucleotides: 4. CDR3 in amino acids: CASSLHSGKYEQYF. CDR3 DNA: TGTGCCAGCAGCTTACATAGCGGGAAATACGAGCAGTACTTC.

This clonotype was seen only once. CDR3 residues: CASSLAPTSSTGELFF. CDR3 in DNA: TGCGCCAGCAGCTTGGCCCCGACTAGCTCAACCGGGGAGCTGTTTTTT. V is TRBV5-1 and J is TRBJ2-2, with TRBD2 matching 7 bases. The CDR3 sequence is 16 residues long. Germline trimming cut 0 bases from V and 5 bases from J; bases unmatched to any gene: 7. Germline lookup yields CDR1 SGHRS and CDR2 YFSETQ.

The CDR3 bases are TGCAGTGCTAGAGATCTGGCTAGCGGGAGGGTTAATGAGCAGTTCTTC. Amino acids: CSARDLASGRVNEQFF. The chain couples TRBV20-1 to TRBJ2-1; 12 positions match TRBD2. Germline V gene sequence: CDR1 DFQATT, CDR2 SNEGSKA (reference sequence). V shed 0 bases, J shed 7 bases, and the junction held 7 bases outside the gene matches. The CDR3 loop spans 16 amino acids.

This clonotype was recorded many times. The chain links TRBV6-1 to TRBJ2-2; D uncertain. Trimming left V 3 bases short and J 0 bases short, with 11 bases between. Germline assignment: CDR1 MNHNS and CDR2 SASEGT. This CDR3 is 16 amino acids long. The CDR3 region has the DNA TGTGCCAGCAGTGAGTCAGGCGCCGCGAACACCGGGGAGCTGTTTTTT. The encoded protein is CASSESGAANTGELFF.

This clonotype was found a few times. V and J are TRBV4-1 and TRBJ2-7; D not certain. Trimming shortened V by 1 base and J by 0 bases, and 7 bases separated the two germline ends. The CDR3 is 14 amino acids. Germline V lookup: CDR1 MGHRA, CDR2 YSYEKL. The CDR3 nucleotides read TGCGCCAGCAGCCAAGGGGCAGGCTCCTACGAGCAGTACTTC. This encodes CASSQGAGSYEQYF.